This T cell receptor beta chain stems from a study of OX40 agonist ivuxolimab in advanced cancers. Study context: While on treatment, patients had intravenous ivuxolimab at 0.01 to 10 mg/kg every 2 weeks. Study conclusions and caveats: More expanded clones were seen, on average, in CD8+ T cells than in CD4+. At 0.1 to 3.0 mg/kg, clonal expansion of CD4+ and CD8+ blood T cells had occurred by week 6.

Assay: immunoSEQ multiplex PCR; the TCRdb copy retains only in-frame clones and omits some. The sample consists of 69,000 or so clones, about 87% of them appearing once. Germline-derived CDR1 and CDR2 are SGHDT and YYEEEE. V was pared by 3 bases and J by 5 bases, with 21 bases between. This CDR3 is built from 16 residues. As regards this clone: Antigen: not known.

The chain combines TRBV5-6 with TRBJ2-7; TRBD2 might be the D (5 bases). The clonotype comes from an adult with an advanced solid tumor such as melanoma, head and neck, liver or kidney cancer. The input for sequencing was CD4+ or CD8+ T cells sorted from blood, taken in a trial of the OX40 agonist ivuxolimab. The CDR3 DNA sequence: TGTGCCAGCAGCTCCGAACGAGGGCCTTTTAGCGACGAGCAGTACTTC. It encodes CASSSERGPFSDEQYF.